The clone carrying this T cell receptor beta chain came up once. Its antigen is not known. This specimen comes from a study of cytomegalovirus exposure and HLA in healthy donors. Findings and limits, study-wide: Most sequenced TCRs were rare (though some public TCRs occurred in many donors). A further, later analysis showed that HLA-associated TCR beta chains (compared with equally common others) were more clonally expanded. Compared with the approximately 680-donor mean, an Asian-associated ancestry cluster reportedly had fewer N-insertions, according to a later analysis.

Amplification used 60 Vbeta primers and 13 Jbeta primers. The protocol was immunoSEQ multiplex PCR, while the TCRdb copy is restricted to in-frame clones and leaves out a portion. The sample lists approximately 170,000 clones, around 84% occurring once. The sample comprised PBMCs. This receptor was taken from a boy aged 2-15 years in good health and CMV-seronegative.

CDR3 residues: CASSLDSLYGYTF. CDR3 coding DNA: TGTGCCAGCAGTTTGGACAGTCTCTATGGCTACACCTTC. The chain couples TRBV28 to TRBJ1-2; D possibly corresponds to TRBD1 (6 bases). Looked up from germline, CDR1 is MDHEN and CDR2 is SYDVKM. There are 13 residues in the CDR3. Trimming cost V 3 bases and J 4 bases, with 9 bases left between them.